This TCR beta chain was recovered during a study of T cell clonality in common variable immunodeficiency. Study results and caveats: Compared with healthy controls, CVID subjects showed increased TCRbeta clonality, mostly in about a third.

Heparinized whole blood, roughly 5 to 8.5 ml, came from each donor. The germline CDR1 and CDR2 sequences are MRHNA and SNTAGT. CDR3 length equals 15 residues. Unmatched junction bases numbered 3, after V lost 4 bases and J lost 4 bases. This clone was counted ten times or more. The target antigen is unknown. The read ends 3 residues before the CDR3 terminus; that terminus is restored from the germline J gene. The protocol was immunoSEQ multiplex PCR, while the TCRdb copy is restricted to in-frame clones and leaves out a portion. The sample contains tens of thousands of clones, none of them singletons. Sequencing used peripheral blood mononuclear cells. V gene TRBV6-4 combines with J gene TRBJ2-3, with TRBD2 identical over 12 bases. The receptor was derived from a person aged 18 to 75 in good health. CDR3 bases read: TGTGCCAGCAGTGCGACTAGCGGGGGCCCAGATACG. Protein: CASSATSGGPDT. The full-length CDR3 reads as CASSATSGGPDTQYF.